The next 6 T cell receptor beta chains were all read from a single sample in a study of naive and memory T cell subsets. Treatment defined: skin biopsy from PPD injection site in Mantoux-positive individual. TCR cDNA received a 3' ligated oligonucleotide that carried a UMI. The SP2 primer and nested alpha and beta constant region primers amplified ligated cDNA in four rounds. TCRdb redid the calling of the UMI-ligation and nested PCR reads with MiXCR, one entry per CDR3 protein. Among more than 30,000 distinct CDR3 sequences listed, approximately 6.7% were seen once. The starting material was skin, obtained from a tuberculin skin test site. All receptors derive from an adult in good health.

This clonotype turned up a few times. The chain couples TRBV12-3 or TRBV12-4 to TRBJ1-3; D remains ambiguous. The germline V and J ends were trimmed by 5 bases and 3 bases, with 17 bases remaining between them. The CDR3 totals 16 residues. CDR3 loop: CASSPAGEDGGNTIYF. In DNA, the CDR3 is TGTGCCAGCAGTCCAGCGGGAGAAGATGGTGGAAACACCATATATTTT.

There are many counts of this clonotype. The V and J genes are TRBV15 and TRBJ2-3; TRBD2 matches at 7 bases. The CDR3 totals 14 residues. The trim removed 4 bases at V and 6 bases at J, leaving 7 bases unmatched. CDR1 is LNHNV and CDR2 is YYDKDF in the germline V gene (reference sequence). The CDR3 sequence is CATSTRSGGDTQYF. DNA of the CDR3: TGTGCCACCAGCACTAGGTCCGGGGGGGATACGCAGTATTTT.

The rearrangement uses TRBV7-2 and TRBJ1-1; D unclear. V was clipped by 10 bases and J by 2 bases, with 14 bases between them. The CDR3 extends over 13 amino acids. Germline V gene data show CDR1 as SGHTA and CDR2 as FQGNSA. The DNA of the CDR3 is TGTGCCATCGCAAGGCGAAGAAACACTGAAGCTTTCTTT. Its protein is CAIARRRNTEAFF.

The chain recombines TRBV19 with TRBJ1-3, with a possible D match to TRBD1 (5 bases). The germline V and J ends were trimmed by 5 bases and 0 bases, with 11 bases remaining between them. CDR1 and CDR2 (germline): LNHDA, SQIVND (reference sequence). This CDR3 has 15 residues. The CDR3 is CASSLQTVSGNTIYF. The CDR3 DNA is TGTGCCAGTAGTCTCCAGACAGTCTCTGGAAACACCATATATTTT.

Concerning this clonotype: Compared with germline, one end of the junction differs, possibly owing to a read error. The V gene is TRBV7-9, the J gene TRBJ1-1; D might be TRBD1 (6 bases). Germline V CDR1 and CDR2: SEHNR, FQNEAQ (reference sequence). The CDR3 sequence is 15 residues long. The CDR3 DNA sequence: TGTGCCAGCAGCTTAGCGCGGCCGGGGGACACTGAGGCTTTCTTT. It codes for CASSLARPGDTEAFF.

The sample holds many counts of this clonotype. CDR3 sequence (DNA): TGTGCCAGCAGCCCAGGCCCGTACTACGAGCAGTACTTC. Encoded protein: CASSPGPYYEQYF. This rearrangement joins TRBV7-8 to TRBJ2-7; no firm D call. This CDR3 contains 13 residues. Germline V gives CDR1 SGHVS, CDR2 FQNEAQ. Trimming shortened V by 5 bases and J by 3 bases, and 11 bases separated the two germline ends.